This TCR beta chain emerged from a study of cytomegalovirus exposure and HLA in healthy donors. The study ran its PCR with 60 Vbeta and 13 Jbeta primers. Sequencing used immunoSEQ multiplex PCR; TCRdb keeps in-frame clones, though not all of them. The table records 65,000 to 70,000 clones, just over 65% of them present only once. Overall study results and limits: Analysis was carried out at a later point, and it linked a missense DCLRE1C variant to TCR beta V- and J-gene trimming.

A note on this clone: Its antigen is unidentified.

Per the germline V gene, CDR1 is SGHRS and CDR2 is YFSETQ. Trimming removed 1 base at V and 5 bases at J, with 15 bases between. The CDR3 spans 15 residues. This chain joins TRBV5-1 and TRBJ2-5; D perhaps matches TRBD2 (6 bases). The sequencing input was PBMCs. This TCR was recovered from a woman aged 25-40 years in good health and CMV-seronegative. The CDR3 sequence is CASSLFGEVSETQYF. The DNA for the CDR3 is TGCGCCAGCAGCTTGTTCGGGGAGGTTAGCGAGACCCAGTACTTC.